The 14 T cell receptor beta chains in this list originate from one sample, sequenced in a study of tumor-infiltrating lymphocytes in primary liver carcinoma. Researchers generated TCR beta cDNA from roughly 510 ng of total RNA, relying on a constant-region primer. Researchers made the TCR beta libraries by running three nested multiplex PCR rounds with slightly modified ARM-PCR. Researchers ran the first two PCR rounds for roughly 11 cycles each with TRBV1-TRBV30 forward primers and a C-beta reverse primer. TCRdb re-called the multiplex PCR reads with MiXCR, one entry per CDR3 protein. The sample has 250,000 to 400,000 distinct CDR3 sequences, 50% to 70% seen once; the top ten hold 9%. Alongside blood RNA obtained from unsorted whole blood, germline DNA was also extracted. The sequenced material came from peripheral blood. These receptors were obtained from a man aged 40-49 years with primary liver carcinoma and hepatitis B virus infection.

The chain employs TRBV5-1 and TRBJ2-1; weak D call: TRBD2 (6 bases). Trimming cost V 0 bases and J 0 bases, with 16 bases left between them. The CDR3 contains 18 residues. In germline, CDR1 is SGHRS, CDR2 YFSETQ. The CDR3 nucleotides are TGCGCCAGCAGCTTGGGCGGGGTCGGCAGGAGCTCCTACAATGAGCAGTTCTTC. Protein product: CASSLGGVGRSSYNEQFF.

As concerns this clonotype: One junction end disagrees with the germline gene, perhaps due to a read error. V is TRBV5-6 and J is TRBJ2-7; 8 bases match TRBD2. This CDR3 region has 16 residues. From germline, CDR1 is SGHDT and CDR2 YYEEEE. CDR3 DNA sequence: TGTGCCGGCAGCAAAGTAGCGGGGCTCGCGGGGTACGAGCAGTACTTC. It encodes CAGSKVAGLAGYEQYF.

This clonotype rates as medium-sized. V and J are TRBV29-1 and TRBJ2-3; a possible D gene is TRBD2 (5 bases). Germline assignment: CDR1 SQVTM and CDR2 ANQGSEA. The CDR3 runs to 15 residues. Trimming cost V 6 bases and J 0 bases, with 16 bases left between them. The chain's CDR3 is CSVVWTGKSTDTQYF. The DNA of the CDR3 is TGCAGCGTGGTCTGGACGGGGAAGAGCACAGATACGCAGTATTTT.

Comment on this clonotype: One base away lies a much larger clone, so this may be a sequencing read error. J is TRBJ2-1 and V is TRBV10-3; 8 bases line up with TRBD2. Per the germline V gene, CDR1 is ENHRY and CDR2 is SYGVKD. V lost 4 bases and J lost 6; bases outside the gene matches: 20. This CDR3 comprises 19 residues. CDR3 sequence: CAISGGDAMAGGTGNEQFF. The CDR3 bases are TGTGCCATCAGTGGGGGAGATGCGATGGCGGGAGGAACAGGCAATGAGCAGTTCTTC.

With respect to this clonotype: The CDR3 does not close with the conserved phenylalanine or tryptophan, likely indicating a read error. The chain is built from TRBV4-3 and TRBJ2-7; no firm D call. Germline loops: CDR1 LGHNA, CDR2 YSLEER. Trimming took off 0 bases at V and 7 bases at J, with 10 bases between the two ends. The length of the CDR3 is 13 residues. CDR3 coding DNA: TGCGCCAGCAGCCAAGAAACCCAAAGGGAGCAGTACTCC. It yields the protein CASSQETQREQYS.

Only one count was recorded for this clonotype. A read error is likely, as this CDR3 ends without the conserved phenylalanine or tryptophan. The CDR3 protein is CASSGKWWVDEQFI. CDR3 DNA sequence: TGTGCCAGCAGCGGGAAGTGGTGGGTTGATGAGCAGTTCATC. The chain recombines TRBV11-1 with TRBJ2-1; unclear D gene. CDR1 is SGHAT, CDR2 FQDESV, per germline (reference sequence). The length of the CDR3 is 14 residues. V shed 5 bases and J shed 8 bases, with 16 bases lying between them.

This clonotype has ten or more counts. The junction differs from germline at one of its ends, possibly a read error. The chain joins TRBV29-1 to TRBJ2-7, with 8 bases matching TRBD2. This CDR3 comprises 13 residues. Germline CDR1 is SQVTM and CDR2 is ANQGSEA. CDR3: CSVEGAGGYEQYF. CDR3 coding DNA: TGCAGCGTTGAAGGGGCGGGGGGTTACGAGCAGTACTTT.

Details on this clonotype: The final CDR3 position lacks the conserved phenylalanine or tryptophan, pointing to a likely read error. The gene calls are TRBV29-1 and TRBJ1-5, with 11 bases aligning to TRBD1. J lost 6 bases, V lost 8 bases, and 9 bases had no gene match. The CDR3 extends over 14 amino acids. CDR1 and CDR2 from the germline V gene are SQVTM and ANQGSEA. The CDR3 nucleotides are TGCAGCATGCAGGACAGGGGGCCGTTTCAGCCCCAGCATTCT. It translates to CSMQDRGPFQPQHS.

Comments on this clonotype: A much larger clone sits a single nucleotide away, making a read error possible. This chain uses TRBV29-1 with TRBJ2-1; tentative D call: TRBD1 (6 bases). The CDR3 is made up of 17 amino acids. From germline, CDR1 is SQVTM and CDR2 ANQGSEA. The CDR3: CSVEESGQGSSYSEQFF. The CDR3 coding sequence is TGCAGCGTTGAAGAGTCAGGGCAGGGGAGCTCCTACAGTGAGCAGTTCTTC.

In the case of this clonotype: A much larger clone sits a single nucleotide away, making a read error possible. The CDR3 sequence is CNVQESGRANEQFF. The CDR3 nucleotides are TGCAACGTTCAGGAAAGCGGGAGGGCCAATGAGCAGTTCTTC. The genes are TRBV29-1 and TRBJ2-1, with 10 bases fitting TRBD2. Germline-derived CDR1 and CDR2 are SQVTM and ANQGSEA. The CDR3 covers 14 residues.

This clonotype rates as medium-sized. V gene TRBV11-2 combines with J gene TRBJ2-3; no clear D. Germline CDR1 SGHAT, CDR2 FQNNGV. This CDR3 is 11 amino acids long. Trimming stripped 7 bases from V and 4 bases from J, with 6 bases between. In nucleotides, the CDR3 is TGTGCCAGCACCTCGGCAGATACGCAGTATTTT. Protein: CASTSADTQYF.

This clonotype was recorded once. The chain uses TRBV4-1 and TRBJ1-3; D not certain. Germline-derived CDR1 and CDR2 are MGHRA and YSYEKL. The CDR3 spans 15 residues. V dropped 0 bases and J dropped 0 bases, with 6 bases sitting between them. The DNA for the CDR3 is TGCGCCAGCAGCCAAGATGTGGTCTCTGGAAACACCATATATTTT. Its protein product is CASSQDVVSGNTIYF.

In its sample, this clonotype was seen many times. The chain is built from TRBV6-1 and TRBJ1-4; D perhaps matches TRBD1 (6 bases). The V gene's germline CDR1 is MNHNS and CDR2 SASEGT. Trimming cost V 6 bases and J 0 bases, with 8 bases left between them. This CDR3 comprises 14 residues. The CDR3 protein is CASSRDTTNEKLFF. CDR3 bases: TGTGCCAGCAGCCGGGACACAACTAATGAAAAACTGTTTTTT.

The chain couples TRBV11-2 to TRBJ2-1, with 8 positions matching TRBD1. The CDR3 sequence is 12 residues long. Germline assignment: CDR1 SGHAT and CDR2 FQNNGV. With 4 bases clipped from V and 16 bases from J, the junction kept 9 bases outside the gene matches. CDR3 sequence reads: CASSYATGEKFF. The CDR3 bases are TGTGCCAGCAGCTATGCGACAGGGGAGAAATTCTTC.